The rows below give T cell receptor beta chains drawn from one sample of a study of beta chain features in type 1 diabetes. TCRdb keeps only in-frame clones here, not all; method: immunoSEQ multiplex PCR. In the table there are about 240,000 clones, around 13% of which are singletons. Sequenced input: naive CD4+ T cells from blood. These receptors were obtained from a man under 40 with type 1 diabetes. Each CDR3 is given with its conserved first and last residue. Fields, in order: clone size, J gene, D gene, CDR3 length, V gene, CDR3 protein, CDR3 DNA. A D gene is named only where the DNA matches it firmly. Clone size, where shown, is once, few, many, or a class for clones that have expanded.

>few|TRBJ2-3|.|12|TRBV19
CASSQGTDTQYF
TGTGCCAGTAGCCAGGGCACAGATACGCAGTATTTT
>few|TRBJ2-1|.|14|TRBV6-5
CASRQGVAYNEQFF
TGTGCCAGCAGGCAGGGTGTCGCCTACAATGAGCAGTTCTTC
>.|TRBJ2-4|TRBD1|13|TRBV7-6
CASSPRTGGIQYF
TGTGCCAGCAGCCCAAGGACAGGAGGCATTCAGTACTTC
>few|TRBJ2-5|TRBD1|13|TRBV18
CASSRGQEETQYF
TGTGCCAGCTCACGGGGACAGGAGGAGACCCAGTACTTC
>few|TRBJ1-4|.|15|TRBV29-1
CSVVQSTGKGEKLFF
TGCAGCGTTGTCCAATCCACGGGAAAAGGTGAAAAACTGTTTTTT
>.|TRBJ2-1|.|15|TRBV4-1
CASSLTSSDYNEQFF
TGCGCCAGCAGCCTAACTAGCTCCGACTACAATGAGCAGTTCTTC
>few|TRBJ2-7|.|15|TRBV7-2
CASSLGQTSSYEQYF
TGTGCCAGCAGCTTAGGACAGACAAGCTCCTACGAGCAGTACTTC
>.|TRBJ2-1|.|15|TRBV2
CASSASSGPRNEQFF
TGTGCCAGCAGTGCGTCGAGCGGGCCGCGTAATGAGCAGTTCTTC
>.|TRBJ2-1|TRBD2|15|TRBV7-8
CASSLDLAGGHEQFF
TGTGCCAGCAGCTTAGACCTAGCGGGGGGACATGAGCAGTTCTTC
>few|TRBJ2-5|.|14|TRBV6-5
CASSYRGGGETQYF
TGTGCCAGCAGTTACCGCGGTGGCGGGGAGACCCAGTACTTC
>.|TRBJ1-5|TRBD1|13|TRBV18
CASSPTGAQPQHF
TGTGCCAGCTCACCTACAGGGGCCCAGCCCCAGCATTTT
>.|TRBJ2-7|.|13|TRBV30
CAWSVNAAVEQYF
TGTGCCTGGAGTGTAAACGCTGCGGTCGAGCAGTACTTC
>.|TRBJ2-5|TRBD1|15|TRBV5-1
CASSFQGQGAETQYF
TGCGCCAGCAGCTTTCAGGGACAGGGGGCAGAGACCCAGTACTTC
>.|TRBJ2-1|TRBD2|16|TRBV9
CASSVEPPSRGNEQFF
TGTGCCAGCAGCGTAGAGCCCCCGTCGCGGGGGAATGAGCAGTTCTTC
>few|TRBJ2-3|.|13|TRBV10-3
CAISSDGTDTQYF
TGTGCCATCAGTAGCGATGGCACAGATACGCAGTATTTT
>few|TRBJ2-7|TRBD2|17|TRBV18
CASSPAGTSGTSYEQYF
TGTGCCAGCTCACCAGCCGGGACTAGCGGAACCTCCTACGAGCAGTACTTC
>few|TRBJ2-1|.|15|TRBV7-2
CASSLGRVGNNEQFF
TGTGCCAGCAGCTTAGGGAGGGTCGGGAACAATGAGCAGTTCTTC
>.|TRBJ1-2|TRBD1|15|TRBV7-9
CASSRTGTGVYGYTF
TGTGCCAGCAGCCGGACCGGGACAGGGGTCTATGGCTACACCTTC
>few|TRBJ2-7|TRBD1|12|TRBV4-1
CASSQPTGEQYF
TGCGCCAGCAGCCAGCCGACAGGGGAGCAGTACTTC
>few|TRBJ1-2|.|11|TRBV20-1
CSARQNYGYTF
TGCAGTGCTAGACAGAACTATGGCTACACCTTC
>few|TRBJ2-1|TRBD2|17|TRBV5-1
CASSLSLAGGSYNEQFF
TGCGCCAGCAGCTTGTCACTAGCGGGAGGCTCCTACAATGAGCAGTTCTTC
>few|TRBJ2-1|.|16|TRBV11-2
CASSLDLASSYNEQFF
TGTGCCAGCAGCTTAGATCTGGCTAGTTCCTACAATGAGCAGTTCTTC
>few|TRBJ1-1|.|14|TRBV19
CASSSIDSNTEAFF
TGTGCCAGTAGTAGTATAGACTCCAACACTGAAGCTTTCTTT
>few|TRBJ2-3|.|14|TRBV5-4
CASSPRQSTDTQYF
TGTGCCAGCAGCCCACGACAGAGCACAGATACGCAGTATTTT
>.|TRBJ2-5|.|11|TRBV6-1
CASSRVGGQYF
TGTGCCAGCAGCCGTGTAGGGGGTCAGTACTTC
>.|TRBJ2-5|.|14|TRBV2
CASSYDRSRETQYF
TGTGCCAGCAGCTACGACAGGAGCAGAGAGACCCAGTACTTC
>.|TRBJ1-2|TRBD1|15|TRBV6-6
CASRQTGDSHYGYTF
TGTGCCAGCAGGCAAACCGGGGACAGCCACTATGGCTACACCTTC
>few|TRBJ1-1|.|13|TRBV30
CAWSVRTTGEAFF
TGTGCCTGGAGTGTACGAACCACGGGTGAAGCTTTCTTT
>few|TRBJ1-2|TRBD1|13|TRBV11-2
CASSLGQGDGYTF
TGTGCCAGCAGCCTCGGACAGGGCGATGGCTACACCTTC
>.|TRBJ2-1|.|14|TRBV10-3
CAISDTAPIDEQFF
TGTGCCATCAGTGATACAGCTCCGATCGATGAGCAGTTCTTC
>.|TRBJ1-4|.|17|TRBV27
CASSFAALGSRGEKLFF
TGTGCCAGCAGTTTCGCGGCGTTAGGGTCCCGCGGGGAAAAACTGTTTTTT
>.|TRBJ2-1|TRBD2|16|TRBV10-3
CAISEYSGSSYNEQFF
TGTGCCATCAGTGAGTATAGCGGGAGCTCCTACAATGAGCAGTTCTTC
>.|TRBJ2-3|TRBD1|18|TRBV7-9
CASSSFDRGRASTDTQYF
TGTGCCAGCAGCTCATTTGACAGGGGTCGTGCTAGCACAGATACGCAGTATTTT
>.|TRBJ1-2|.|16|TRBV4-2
CASSQDLGGLEYGYTF
TGTGCCAGCAGCCAAGATCTCGGGGGACTGGAATATGGCTACACCTTC
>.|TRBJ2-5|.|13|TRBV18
CASSSDTQETQYF
TGTGCCAGCTCATCGGACACCCAAGAGACCCAGTACTTC
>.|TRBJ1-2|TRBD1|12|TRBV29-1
CSASGQIYGYTF
TGCAGCGCCTCGGGACAGATCTATGGCTACACCTTC
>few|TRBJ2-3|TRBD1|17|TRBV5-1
CASSLGPGQSVWDTQYF
TGCGCCAGCAGCTTGGGACCGGGACAGTCTGTTTGGGATACGCAGTATTTT
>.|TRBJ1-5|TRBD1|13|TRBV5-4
CASSNDRAEPQHF
TGTGCCAGCAGCAATGACAGGGCGGAGCCCCAGCATTTT
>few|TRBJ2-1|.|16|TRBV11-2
CASSSIRGANGNEQFF
TGTGCCAGCAGTTCAATACGCGGGGCTAATGGCAATGAGCAGTTCTTC
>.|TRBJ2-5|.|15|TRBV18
CASSPGGTGAKTQYF
TGTGCCAGCTCACCTGGCGGGACGGGAGCTAAGACCCAGTACTTC
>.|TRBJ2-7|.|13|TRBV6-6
CASSLREVIEQYF
TGTGCCAGCAGTTTGAGGGAGGTAATAGAGCAGTACTTC